This T cell receptor (beta chain) was captured by sequencing in a study of blood T cell repertoires in COVID-19. Study details: T cells, B-cell-depleted T cells, or PBMCs supplied cDNA or gDNA.

CDR1 is KGHSH and CDR2 is LQKENI in the germline V gene. The CDR3 runs 15 residues. Trimming removed 6 bases at V and 5 bases at J, with 19 bases between. Some clones are missing from TCRdb's copy, which holds only in-frame ones; the method was immunoSEQ multiplex PCR. In the table there are around 150,000 clones, about 83% of which are singletons. The rearrangement uses TRBV18 and TRBJ2-5, with D perhaps matching TRBD1 (6 bases). The clonotype originates from a woman older than 75 with acute or convalescent COVID-19. The sequenced material came from peripheral blood. The DNA of the CDR3 is TGTGCCAGCTCGGAGCAGGGGATCAGTGGGGAGACCCAGTACTTC. It codes for CASSEQGISGETQYF.